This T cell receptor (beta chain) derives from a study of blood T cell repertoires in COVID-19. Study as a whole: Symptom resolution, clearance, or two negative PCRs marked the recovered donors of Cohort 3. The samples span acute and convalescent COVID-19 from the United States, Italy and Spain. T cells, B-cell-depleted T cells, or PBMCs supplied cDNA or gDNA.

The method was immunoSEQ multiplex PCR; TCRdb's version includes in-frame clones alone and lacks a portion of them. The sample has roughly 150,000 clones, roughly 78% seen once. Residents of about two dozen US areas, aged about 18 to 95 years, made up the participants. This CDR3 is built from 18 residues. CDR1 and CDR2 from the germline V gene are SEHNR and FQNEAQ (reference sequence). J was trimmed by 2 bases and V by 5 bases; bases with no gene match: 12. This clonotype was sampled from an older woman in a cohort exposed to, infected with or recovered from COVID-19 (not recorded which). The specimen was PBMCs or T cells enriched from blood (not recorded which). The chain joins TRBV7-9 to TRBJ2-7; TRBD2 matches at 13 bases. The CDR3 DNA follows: TGTGCCAGCAGCAACCCGCAGGGACTAGCGGGAACCCCCTACGAGCAGTACTTC. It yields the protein CASSNPQGLAGTPYEQYF.